This T cell receptor (beta chain) comes out of a study of cytomegalovirus exposure and HLA in healthy donors. Looking at the study overall: Earlier, fewer than 140 million unique TCR beta sequences were recovered from approximately 180 million T cells by an analysis. Whole-study findings and limits: Analyses of presence and absence presupposed an approximately uniform sequencing depth across donors.

Every donor was a healthy person donating bone marrow. Trimming took off 3 bases at V and 8 bases at J, with 15 bases between the two ends. The CDR3 is 14 amino acids. The germline gives CDR1 PRHDT, CDR2 FYEKMQ (reference sequence). Concerning this clone itself: Antigen: not known.

A multiplex PCR was run with 60 Vbeta primers and 13 Jbeta primers. Only in-frame clones appear in the TCRdb table, and some are missing; sequencing was by immunoSEQ multiplex PCR. The data contain under 100,000 clones, around 70% of them singletons. The receptor's source is a woman in her 50s in good health and CMV-seropositive. Input material: PBMCs. The genes are TRBV13 and TRBJ2-3, with a weak D call TRBD1 (6 bases). The DNA for the CDR3 is TGTGCCAGCAGCTTGGGGGTGGACAGAGTTACGCAGTATTTT. Residues: CASSLGVDRVTQYF.